This TCR beta chain was sequenced in a study of control samples from healthy donors and cancer patients. For this clone: The same CDR3 arises from other DNA sequences in this sample as well.

Clones were sequenced by immunoSEQ multiplex PCR, and TCRdb holds only the in-frame ones, with some missing. The data hold just over 150,000 clones, with approximately 94% observed a single time. Trimming took off 2 bases at V and 2 bases at J, with 6 bases between the two ends. Germline V CDR1 and CDR2: SGHAT, FQDESV (reference sequence). The CDR3 loop spans 13 amino acids. The clonotype was recovered from a woman aged 40 to 49 in good health. The chain couples TRBV11-1 to TRBJ1-1, with D unclear. Sequencing input: blood. The CDR3 loop reads CASSLQQNTEAFF. The CDR3 nucleotides are TGTGCCAGCAGCTTACAACAAAACACTGAAGCTTTCTTT. The full variable domain, with the rest looked up from reference TRBV11-1 and TRBJ1-1, is EAEVAQSPRYKITEKSQAVAFWCDPISGHATLYWYRQILGQGPELLVQFQDESVVDDSQLPKDRFSAERLKGVDSTLKIQPAELGDSAMYLCASSLQQNTEAFFGQGTRLTVV.